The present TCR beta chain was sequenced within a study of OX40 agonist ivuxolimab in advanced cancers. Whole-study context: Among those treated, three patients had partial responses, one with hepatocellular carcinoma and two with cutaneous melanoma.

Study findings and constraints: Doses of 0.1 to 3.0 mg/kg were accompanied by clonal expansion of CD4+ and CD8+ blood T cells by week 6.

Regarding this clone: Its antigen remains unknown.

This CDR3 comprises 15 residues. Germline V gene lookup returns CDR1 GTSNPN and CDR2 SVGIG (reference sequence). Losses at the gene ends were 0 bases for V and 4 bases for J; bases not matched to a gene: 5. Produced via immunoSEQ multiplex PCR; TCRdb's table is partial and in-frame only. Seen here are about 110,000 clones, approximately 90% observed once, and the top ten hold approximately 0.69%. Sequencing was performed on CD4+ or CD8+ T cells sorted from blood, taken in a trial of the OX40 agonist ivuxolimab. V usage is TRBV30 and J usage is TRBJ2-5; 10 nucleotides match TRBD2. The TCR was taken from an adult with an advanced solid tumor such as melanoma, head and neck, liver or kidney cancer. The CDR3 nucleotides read TGTGCCTGGAGTGTAGCGCTAGCGGGAGTAGAGACCCAGTACTTC. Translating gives CAWSVALAGVETQYF.